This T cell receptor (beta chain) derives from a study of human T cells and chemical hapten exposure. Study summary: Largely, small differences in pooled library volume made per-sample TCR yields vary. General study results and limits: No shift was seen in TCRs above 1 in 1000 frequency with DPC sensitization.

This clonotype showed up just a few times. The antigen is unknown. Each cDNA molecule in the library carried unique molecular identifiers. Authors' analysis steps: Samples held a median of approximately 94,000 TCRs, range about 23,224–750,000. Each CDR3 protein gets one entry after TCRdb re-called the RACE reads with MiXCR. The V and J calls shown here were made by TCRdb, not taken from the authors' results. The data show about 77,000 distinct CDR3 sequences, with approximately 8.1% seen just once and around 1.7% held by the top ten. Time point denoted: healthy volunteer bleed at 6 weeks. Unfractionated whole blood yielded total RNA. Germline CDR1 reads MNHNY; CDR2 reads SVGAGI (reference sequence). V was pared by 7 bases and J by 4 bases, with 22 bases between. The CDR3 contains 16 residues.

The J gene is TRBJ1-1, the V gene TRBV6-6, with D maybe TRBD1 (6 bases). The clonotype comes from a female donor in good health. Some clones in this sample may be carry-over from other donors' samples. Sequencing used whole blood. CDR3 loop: CASTMTKGGASTEAFF. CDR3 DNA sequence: TGTGCCAGCACCATGACAAAGGGGGGGGCTAGCACTGAAGCTTTCTTT.